A selection of T cell receptor beta chains follows, all from one sample in a study of OX40 agonist ivuxolimab in advanced cancers. Using immunoSEQ multiplex PCR, the repertoire was profiled, and TCRdb retains in-frame clones only, with some absent. This sample yields some 60,000 clones, of which nearly 85% are seen a single time; roughly 2% belongs to the top ten. Sample: CD4+ or CD8+ T cells sorted from blood, taken in a trial of the OX40 agonist ivuxolimab. These receptors were obtained from an adult with an advanced solid tumor such as melanoma, head and neck, liver or kidney cancer. Each CDR3 is given with its conserved first and last residue. D genes are given only for firm matches. Some rows mark clone size as missing; the rest say once, few, many or name a class of expanded clone.

V gene: TRBV9
J gene: TRBJ1-4
clone size: NA
D gene: TRBD1
CDR3 protein: CASSARTGEGEKLFF
CDR3 DNA: TGTGCCAGCAGCGCCCGGACAGGGGAGGGGGAAAAACTGTTTTTT

V gene: TRBV7-9
J gene: TRBJ2-1
clone size: NA
D gene: TRBD2
CDR3 protein: CASSSGLAGGREQFF
CDR3 DNA: TGTGCCAGCAGCTCGGGACTAGCGGGAGGGCGAGAGCAGTTCTTC

V gene: TRBV2
J gene: TRBJ1-4
clone size: NA
D gene: NA
CDR3 protein: CASKRAPNEKLFF
CDR3 DNA: TGTGCCAGCAAACGGGCTCCTAATGAAAAACTGTTTTTT

V gene: TRBV30
J gene: TRBJ2-1
clone size: NA
D gene: TRBD2
CDR3 protein: CAWAGTSAQVYNEQFF
CDR3 DNA: TGTGCCTGGGCCGGGACTAGCGCCCAGGTCTACAATGAGCAGTTCTTC

V gene: TRBV2
J gene: TRBJ1-1
clone size: once
D gene: NA
CDR3 protein: CASSEYQPMNTEAFF
CDR3 DNA: TGTGCCAGCAGTGAATATCAGCCTATGAACACTGAAGCTTTCTTT

V gene: TRBV2
J gene: TRBJ2-7
clone size: NA
D gene: TRBD2
CDR3 protein: CASSGLWTSGYEQYF
CDR3 DNA: TGTGCCAGCAGTGGACTCTGGACTAGCGGCTACGAGCAGTACTTC

V gene: TRBV5-1
J gene: TRBJ2-5
clone size: NA
D gene: NA
CDR3 protein: CASSLGGSETQYF
CDR3 DNA: TGCGCCAGCAGCTTGGGAGGGTCGGAGACCCAGTACTTC

V gene: TRBV5-1
J gene: TRBJ2-2
clone size: NA
D gene: TRBD2
CDR3 protein: CASAAGTVTGELFF
CDR3 DNA: TGCGCCAGCGCAGCGGGAACGGTTACCGGGGAGCTGTTTTTT

V gene: TRBV10-3
J gene: TRBJ2-3
clone size: once
D gene: NA
CDR3 protein: CAISYTNGGDTQYF
CDR3 DNA: TGTGCCATCAGCTATACTAATGGGGGCGATACGCAGTATTTT

V gene: TRBV5-1
J gene: TRBJ1-5
clone size: NA
D gene: TRBD1
CDR3 protein: CASSLGTGGSNQPQHF
CDR3 DNA: TGCGCCAGCAGCCTAGGGACAGGGGGAAGTAATCAGCCCCAGCATTTT

V gene: TRBV28
J gene: TRBJ1-4
clone size: NA
D gene: NA
CDR3 protein: CASSLTPPQGKLFF
CDR3 DNA: TGTGCCAGCAGCTTAACCCCGCCTCAAGGAAAACTGTTTTTT

V gene: TRBV5-5
J gene: TRBJ1-5
clone size: NA
D gene: TRBD1
CDR3 protein: CASSYGQGGSNQPQHF
CDR3 DNA: TGTGCCAGCAGCTACGGACAGGGAGGCAGCAATCAGCCCCAGCATTTT

V gene: TRBV5-1
J gene: TRBJ2-3
clone size: NA
D gene: TRBD2
CDR3 protein: CASKLAWVGDTQYF
CDR3 DNA: TGCGCCAGCAAACTAGCGTGGGTTGGGGATACGCAGTATTTT

V gene: TRBV4-1
J gene: TRBJ2-5
clone size: once
D gene: NA
CDR3 protein: CASSQERGGETQYF
CDR3 DNA: TGCGCCAGCAGCCAAGAGAGGGGAGGAGAGACCCAGTACTTC

V gene: TRBV11-2
J gene: TRBJ2-1
clone size: NA
D gene: TRBD2
CDR3 protein: CASSLGVSGRAGNEQFF
CDR3 DNA: TGTGCCAGCAGCTTAGGGGTTAGCGGGAGGGCGGGGAATGAGCAGTTCTTC